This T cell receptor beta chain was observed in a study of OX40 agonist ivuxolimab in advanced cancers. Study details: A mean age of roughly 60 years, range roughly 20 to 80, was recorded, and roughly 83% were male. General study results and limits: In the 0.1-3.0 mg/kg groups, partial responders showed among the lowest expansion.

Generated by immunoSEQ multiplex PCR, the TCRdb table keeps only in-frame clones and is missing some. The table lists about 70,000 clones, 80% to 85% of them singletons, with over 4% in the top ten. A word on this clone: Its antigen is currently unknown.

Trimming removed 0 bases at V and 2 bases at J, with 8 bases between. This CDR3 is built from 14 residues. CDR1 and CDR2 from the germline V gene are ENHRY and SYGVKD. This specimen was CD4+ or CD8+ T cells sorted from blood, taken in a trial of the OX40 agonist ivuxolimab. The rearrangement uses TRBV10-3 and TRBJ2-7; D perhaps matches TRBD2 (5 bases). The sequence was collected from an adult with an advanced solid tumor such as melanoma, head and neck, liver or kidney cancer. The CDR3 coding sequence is TGTGCCATCAGTGAGTCCTACGGGACCTACGAGCAGTACTTC. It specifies CAISESYGTYEQYF.